This is a list of T cell receptor beta chains from one sample in a study of control samples from healthy donors and cancer patients. The repertoire was sequenced with immunoSEQ multiplex PCR; TCRdb's copy has only in-frame clones and lacks some. This sample has about 100,000 clones, with 70% to 90% found just once. The sequencing input was blood. The source is a man aged 25-40 years in good health. Each CDR3 is given with its conserved first and last residue. A D gene is named only where the DNA matches it firmly. Clone size is shown for a subset of rows, as once, few, many or a class of expanded clone.

-	-	TRBV6-6	TRBJ1-5	TGTGCCATTCAGGGGAACAGCAATCAGCCCCAGCATTTT	CAIQGNSNQPQHF
few	-	TRBV27	TRBJ1-2	TGTGCCAGCAGTTTTCGGGACATGAACTATGGCTACACCTTC	CASSFRDMNYGYTF
-	TRBD1	TRBV5-1	TRBJ1-5	TGCGCCAGCAGCTTGGCCCCGATGGACAGGGGGGTTCAGCCCCAGCATTTT	CASSLAPMDRGVQPQHF
-	-	TRBV9	TRBJ1-2	TGTGCCAGCAGCGTAGAAGGGGATGGCTACACCTTC	CASSVEGDGYTF
once	TRBD1	TRBV6-2/TRBV6-3	TRBJ1-3	TGTGCCAGCAGTGGAATTGGGACAGGCCTACCCAACACCATATATTTT	CASSGIGTGLPNTIYF
-	-	TRBV27	TRBJ1-1	TGTGCCAGCAGTTTATTGGGGGCAAACACTGAAGCTTTCTTT	CASSLLGANTEAFF
few	TRBD1	TRBV10-3	TRBJ2-1	TGTGCCATCAGTGAGCCTGGCGGGACAGGAAACAATGAGCAGTTCTTC	CAISEPGGTGNNEQFF
-	TRBD2	TRBV30	TRBJ2-1	TGTGCCTGGACCGACTCCGGGGGGGTCTCCTACAATGAGCAGTTCTTC	CAWTDSGGVSYNEQFF
-	-	TRBV5-6	TRBJ1-3	TGTGCCAGCAGCTTGTACCCCTCTGGAAACACCATATATTTT	CASSLYPSGNTIYF
-	-	TRBV9	TRBJ2-7	TGTGCCAGCGTCGGGAAACGGCAGCAGTACTTC	CASVGKRQQYF
-	-	TRBV9	TRBJ1-4	TGTGCCAGCAGCCCACGGGCCGCGAATGAAAAACTGTTTTTT	CASSPRAANEKLFF
few	TRBD2	TRBV27	TRBJ2-7	TGTGCCAGCAGTTTATCCCCCCCTAGCGGGGGTCCCTACGAGCAGTACTTC	CASSLSPPSGGPYEQYF
-	-	TRBV3-1/TRBV3-2	TRBJ1-6	TGTGCCAGCAGCCAAGATGCCGGGGGCCCCTATAATTCACCCCTCCACTTT	CASSQDAGGPYNSPLHF
-	-	TRBV10-3	TRBJ1-2	TGTGCCATCAGTTTCGGGACCCCTCAAGGCTACACCTTC	CAISFGTPQGYTF
-	-	TRBV18	TRBJ1-1	TGTGCCAGCTCTCCGGGTGGAAAGAACACTGAAGCTTTCTTT	CASSPGGKNTEAFF
once	-	TRBV5-5	TRBJ1-2	TGTGCCAGCAGCTGGACTTCGGGGGGCTACACCTTC	CASSWTSGGYTF
-	-	TRBV11-2	TRBJ2-1	TGTGCCAGCAGCTTACAGGAGTCCAATGAGCAGTTCTTC	CASSLQESNEQFF
-	-	TRBV7-9	TRBJ2-1	TGTGCCAGCAGCGCAGGAGGCACTTTCTCGTTCTTC	CASSAGGTFSFF
many	TRBD1	TRBV7-9	TRBJ1-1	TGTGCCAGCAATAACAGGGGAGAAAACACTGAAGCTTTCTTT	CASNNRGENTEAFF
once	-	TRBV3-1/TRBV3-2	TRBJ1-1	TGTGCCAGCAGCCAAGAGAGGAGGAACACTGAAGCTTTCTTT	CASSQERRNTEAFF